A selection of T cell receptor beta chains follows, all from one sample in a study of cytomegalovirus exposure and HLA in healthy donors. Sequencing used immunoSEQ multiplex PCR; TCRdb keeps in-frame clones, though not all of them. The sample carries about 140,000 clones, 70% to 90% recorded once. Sequencing was carried out using PBMCs. The receptors derive from a man aged 50 or older in good health and CMV-seronegative. CDR3s include the opening cysteine and the closing phenylalanine or tryptophan. The D gene is left open where the match is weak.

D gene: -; J gene: TRBJ2-6; V gene: TRBV5-5; CDR3 DNA: TGTGCCAGCAGCTTGTCGGGGACTGGGGCCAACGTCCTGACTTTC; CDR3 protein: CASSLSGTGANVLTF
D gene: TRBD1; J gene: TRBJ2-7; V gene: TRBV5-4; CDR3 DNA: TGTGCCAGCAGCGTCCGGGACAGACTCTCCTACGAGCAGTACTTC; CDR3 protein: CASSVRDRLSYEQYF
D gene: TRBD1; J gene: TRBJ2-7; V gene: TRBV5-1; CDR3 DNA: TGCGCCAGCAGCTTGGCAGGGACAGGGCTCAACGAGCAGTACTTC; CDR3 protein: CASSLAGTGLNEQYF
D gene: TRBD1; J gene: TRBJ1-4; V gene: TRBV6-5; CDR3 DNA: TGTGCCAGCAGACGGACAGGGGTTGAAAAACTGTTTTTT; CDR3 protein: CASRRTGVEKLFF
D gene: TRBD1; J gene: TRBJ2-5; V gene: TRBV5-8; CDR3 DNA: TGTGCCAGCAGTGCCGGGACAGGGGTACAAGAGACCCAGTACTTC; CDR3 protein: CASSAGTGVQETQYF
D gene: TRBD1; J gene: TRBJ2-1; V gene: TRBV7-9; CDR3 DNA: TGTGCCAGCAGTAGACAGGGAAACAATGAGCAGTTCTTC; CDR3 protein: CASSRQGNNEQFF
D gene: TRBD2; J gene: TRBJ2-1; V gene: TRBV7-3; CDR3 DNA: TGTGCCAGCAGCCCCAGTACTAGCGGGAGTAATGAGCAGTTCTTC; CDR3 protein: CASSPSTSGSNEQFF
D gene: -; J gene: TRBJ1-4; V gene: TRBV18; CDR3 DNA: TGTGCCAGCTCACCAGACAGGACAGCTAATGAAAAACTGTTTTTT; CDR3 protein: CASSPDRTANEKLFF
D gene: -; J gene: TRBJ1-1; V gene: TRBV27; CDR3 DNA: TGTGCCAGCAGTTTAAAAAAAGGGGCTATCTTGAACACTGAAGCTTTCTTT; CDR3 protein: CASSLKKGAILNTEAFF
D gene: TRBD1; J gene: TRBJ1-1; V gene: TRBV18; CDR3 DNA: TGTGCCAGCTCCCCAACAGGGGTTGACACTGAAGCTTTCTTT; CDR3 protein: CASSPTGVDTEAFF
D gene: -; J gene: TRBJ2-3; V gene: TRBV19; CDR3 DNA: TGTGCCAGTAGTATAGTAAAACGGGGGGCCCGCACAGATACGCAGTATTTT; CDR3 protein: CASSIVKRGARTDTQYF
D gene: TRBD1; J gene: TRBJ2-7; V gene: TRBV2; CDR3 DNA: TGTGCCAGCAGGACAGGGTCCCCCTACGAGCAGTACTTC; CDR3 protein: CASRTGSPYEQYF
D gene: -; J gene: TRBJ1-2; V gene: TRBV21-1; CDR3 DNA: TGTGCCAGCAACCAGGGGCCTACCGGTGGCTACACCTTC; CDR3 protein: CASNQGPTGGYTF
D gene: -; J gene: TRBJ1-2; V gene: TRBV18; CDR3 DNA: TGTGCCAGCTCACCACCAAGCAGGGCCGCTGTCTATGGCTACACCTTC; CDR3 protein: CASSPPSRAAVYGYTF
D gene: TRBD1; J gene: TRBJ1-2; V gene: TRBV30; CDR3 DNA: TGTGCCTGGAGTGATACAGGGGGCGCGGACTATGGCTACACCTTC; CDR3 protein: CAWSDTGGADYGYTF
D gene: TRBD2; J gene: TRBJ2-7; V gene: TRBV5-4; CDR3 DNA: TGTGCCAGCAGCTTGGGTTTGGGGGGGACCTCCTACGAGCAGTACTTC; CDR3 protein: CASSLGLGGTSYEQYF